This T cell receptor (beta chain) is from a study of T-cell memory formation after mild COVID-19. One entry per CDR3 protein results from TCRdb running MiXCR on the 5' RACE reads. Counted here are just over 350,000 distinct CDR3 sequences, approximately 15% occurring once; the ten biggest clones make up about 20%. Trimming removed 5 bases at V and 2 bases at J, with 14 bases between. The CDR3 is 15 amino acids. The germline V gene encodes CDR1 SEHNR and CDR2 FQNEAQ (reference sequence). Sequencing was performed on PBMCs or a T cell subset sorted from them (not recorded which). This chain uses TRBV7-9 with TRBJ2-3; a possible D gene is TRBD2 (6 bases). The clonotype originates from a man younger than 35 who had mild COVID-19 (a few samples of this study predate the infection). Cell type and time point are not known. CDR3 in DNA: TGTGCCAGCAGCGTACGGGGACTCATCACAGATACGCAGTATTTT. It is translated as CASSVRGLITDTQYF.